This T cell receptor beta chain was obtained from a study of a mutant IDH1 vaccine in newly diagnosed glioma. Study as a whole: Therapy received beforehand was radiotherapy, temozolomide, or both, with most patients given both. Findings and limits, study-wide: There were vaccine-induced immune responses in around 94% of the patients.

Concerning this clone itself: Its specificity is not known.

TCRdb keeps only in-frame clones here, not all; method: immunoSEQ multiplex PCR. The top ten hold approximately 5% of the sample, which has about 60,000 clones, roughly four fifths seen once. There are 15 residues in the CDR3. Germline V gives CDR1 SGHVS, CDR2 FQNEAQ. Trimming removed 3 bases from V and 0 bases from J; junction bases left unmatched: 2. Time point given: week 35, safety follow-up. In the vaccine, a single dose held 300 ug of the mutant IDH1 20-mer peptide, along with topical imiquimod. Astrocytomas that were new, WHO grade 3 or 4, IDH1-mutant and ATRX-lost were present in the donors. This clonotype originated in a man in his forties with glioma. This specimen consisted of PBMCs, obtained from a glioma patient whose treatment included an IDH1 peptide vaccine. This chain connects TRBV7-8 to TRBJ2-1; 7 bases map to TRBD1. The CDR3 is CASSLTGSSYNEQFF. The CDR3 DNA sequence: TGTGCCAGCAGCTTGACAGGGAGCTCCTACAATGAGCAGTTCTTC.